Below, 6 T cell receptor beta chains from the same sample are listed, as sequenced in a study of shared clonotypes between healthy human individuals. The table came from immunoSEQ multiplex PCR; TCRdb's copy has only in-frame clones and leaves some out. This table holds a few million clones, around 94% found once. Sequenced sample: naive CD4+ T cells sorted from blood. Subset given: CD45RA+ positively selected. The receptors come from a man younger than 35 in good health.

The rearrangement joins TRBV6-1 to TRBJ2-4; weak D call: TRBD2 (5 bases). The CDR3 spans 15 residues. Germline loops: CDR1 MNHNS, CDR2 SASEGT. The ends were cut back, 1 base at V and 5 bases at J, with 12 bases in the middle. CDR3 sequence: CASSEGTLGENIQYF. The CDR3 DNA follows: TGTGCCAGCAGTGAAGGGACCCTCGGGGAAAACATTCAGTACTTC.

The table lists this clone with a count of one. Other nucleotide sequences from this sample produce the same CDR3. The J gene is TRBJ1-5, the V gene TRBV5-6, with a possible D match to TRBD1 (6 bases). This CDR3 region has 13 residues. Germline CDR1 reads SGHDT; CDR2 reads YYEEEE. V dropped 4 bases and J dropped 4 bases, with 9 bases sitting between them. The CDR3 sequence: CASSLGQNQPQHF. The CDR3 DNA sequence: TGTGCCAGCAGCCTCGGACAGAATCAGCCCCAGCATTTT.

V is TRBV4-1 and J is TRBJ1-2; weak D call: TRBD1 (6 bases). The germline gives CDR1 MGHRA, CDR2 YSYEKL. This CDR3 has 14 residues. The V and J ends lost 1 base and 6 bases respectively, with 12 bases between them. DNA for the CDR3: TGCGCCAGCAGCCAAGTCCGGGGGGCGCATGGCTACACCTTC. Translation: CASSQVRGAHGYTF.

This clone was observed a few times. Other nucleotide sequences from this sample produce the same CDR3. This chain uses TRBV4-3 with TRBJ1-2; 9 nucleotides agree with TRBD1. The CDR3 spans 14 residues. Germline assignment: CDR1 LGHNA and CDR2 YSLEER. The J segment lost 6 bases and the V segment lost 1 base, leaving 3 bases of the junction unmatched. The CDR3 DNA follows: TGCGCCAGCAGCCAAGGGGACAGGGTGGATGGCTACACCTTC. The encoded protein is CASSQGDRVDGYTF.

This chain links TRBV10-3 with TRBJ2-1; D gene ambiguous. V was trimmed by 0 bases and J by 0 bases, leaving 9 bases between them. The CDR3 loop spans 16 amino acids. Germline values: CDR1 ENHRY, CDR2 SYGVKD. The CDR3 bases are TGTGCCATCAGTGAGTCCTCGGCCCTCTCCTACAATGAGCAGTTCTTC. Residues: CAISESSALSYNEQFF.

Details on this clone: The same CDR3 also results from other DNA sequences found in this sample. The V gene is TRBV20-1, the J gene TRBJ2-5; unclear D gene. From germline, CDR1 is DFQATT and CDR2 SNEGSKA (reference sequence). The CDR3 runs to 11 residues. The V gene lost 3 bases and the J gene lost 3 bases, with 5 bases spanning the gap. CDR3 residues: CSARLEETQYF. The CDR3 bases are TGCAGTGCTAGGTTGGAAGAGACCCAGTACTTC.